This TCR beta chain was documented in a study of T cell responses to AZD1222 COVID-19 vaccine. Overall study findings and caveats: Following two doses of AZD1222, Spike-specific TCR breadth and depth rose. The study reported that nearly half of spike-specific TCRs target unmutated variant regions.

This CDR3 contains 17 residues. CDR1 SGHTA and CDR2 FQGNSA come from the germline V gene. V was shortened by 5 bases and J by 9 bases, with 26 bases between the two germline ends. Here immunoSEQ multiplex PCR was the method, and the copy in TCRdb shows in-frame clones only, minus some. The sample consists of some 140,000 clones, 85% of them appearing once. With regard to this clone: What it binds is unknown.

The V call is TRBV7-2, the J call TRBJ1-3, with D tentatively TRBD1 (5 bases). The TCR originated in an adult who received the MenACWY meningococcal vaccine as a control. Sequencing used peripheral blood, obtained 28 days after the second dose of the MenACWY control vaccine. CDR3 sequence reads: CASSHQAGGGRSSTIYF. The CDR3 DNA reads TGTGCCAGCAGCCACCAGGCTGGGGGGGGTAGGAGTAGCACCATATATTTT.